This entry concerns a single T cell receptor beta chain. This sample is part of a study of regulatory T cells in long-lasting Graves disease. The germline V and J ends were trimmed by 2 bases and 11 bases, with 8 bases remaining between them. CDR1 MNHEY and CDR2 SVGAGI come from the germline V gene. The CDR3 totals 11 residues. Time point: newly diagnosed GD, antithyroid drugs for less than 3 months. Making the TCR library involved RNA that had been extracted from PBMCs. CDR3 regions were amplified by Arm-PCR using iRepertoire HTBI primers to build TCR beta libraries. TCRdb reprocessed the multiplex PCR reads with MiXCR, giving one entry per CDR3 protein. Of roughly 410,000 distinct CDR3 sequences listed, approximately 16% are singletons. This sample also appeared in a second study, on T cells in Graves' hyperthyroidism and ophthalmopathy.

This specimen consisted of peripheral blood mononuclear cells (PBMCs), obtained at new diagnosis, from a patient treated with antithyroid drugs. The rearrangement joins TRBV6-5 to TRBJ2-3; D is perhaps TRBD2 (5 bases). The receptor was isolated from a woman between 40 and 55 years old with Graves disease. The CDR3 is CASSYGSGQYF. The CDR3 DNA is TGTGCCAGCAGTTACGGGAGCGGGCAGTATTTT.